This T cell receptor beta chain was retrieved from a study of cytomegalovirus exposure and HLA in healthy donors. Deletions cut 5 bases from V and 4 bases from J, with 17 bases between. Germline values: CDR1 SGHAT, CDR2 FQNNGV. The CDR3 loop spans 15 amino acids. Participants comprised healthy donors of bone marrow. Primers included in the PCR were 60 Vbeta and 13 Jbeta primers. This table comes from immunoSEQ multiplex PCR, and its TCRdb copy is limited to in-frame clones, with some not included. The data contain about 98,000 clones, roughly 81% of them singletons. General study points: In vitro checks showed that a few CMV-associated chains really do target CMV antigens.

Points on this clone: Its antigen remains unknown.

Material for sequencing was PBMCs. The sequence was collected from a man aged 35-49 years in good health and CMV-seronegative. This chain links TRBV11-2 with TRBJ1-2; tentative D call: TRBD1 (6 bases). CDR3 DNA: TGTGCCAGCAGCCATTCAGGGGCCCGGTTCTATGGCTACACCTTC. Its protein is CASSHSGARFYGYTF.